The rows below give T cell receptor beta chains drawn from one sample of a study of Ad26.COV2.S vaccination and SARS-CoV-2 variants. The method was immunoSEQ multiplex PCR; TCRdb's version includes in-frame clones alone and lacks a portion of them. The sample records approximately 420,000 clones, 88% being singletons. Sequencing used peripheral blood, obtained in a trial of Ad26.COV2.S vaccine versus placebo. The origin of the receptors is a person aged 18-60 years who received the Ad26.COV2.S COVID-19 vaccine or a placebo. Each CDR3 is given with its conserved first and last residue. Each record gives: J gene, V gene, CDR3 length, D gene, clone size, CDR3 DNA, CDR3 protein. A D gene is named only where the DNA matches it firmly. Clone size is stated in some rows and not others, as once, few, many or a class when expanded.

TRBJ2-5 | TRBV10-3 | 14 | TRBD1 | . | TGTGCCATCAGTGAGCCAGACAGGGGAGAGACCCAGTACTTC | CAISEPDRGETQYF
TRBJ1-1 | TRBV3-1/TRBV3-2 | 12 | . | . | TGTGCCAGCAGCCGTCTGAACACTGAAGCTTTCTTT | CASSRLNTEAFF
TRBJ2-3 | TRBV20-1 | 17 | . | . | TGCAGTGCTAGTAGGGGATTCGCGGACACCTTCACAGATACGCAGTATTTT | CSASRGFADTFTDTQYF
TRBJ1-1 | TRBV12-3/TRBV12-4 | 13 | TRBD1 | . | TGTGCCAGCAACCCAGGGGGCAGGACTGAAGCTTTCTTT | CASNPGGRTEAFF
TRBJ2-1 | TRBV19 | 15 | . | . | TGTGCCAGTAGTATCGAGGAGGGAGGAGACAATGAGCAGTTCTTC | CASSIEEGGDNEQFF
TRBJ2-5 | TRBV5-1 | 15 | . | . | TGCGCCAGCAGCTTGGTAACAGGGAAGAGGGAGACCCAGTACTTC | CASSLVTGKRETQYF
TRBJ2-5 | TRBV5-6 | 18 | TRBD2 | . | TGTGCCAGCAGCTTGGATATGCGGGGGGTCACCGGTCCACAGACCCAGTACTTC | CASSLDMRGVTGPQTQYF
TRBJ2-5 | TRBV5-8 | 16 | TRBD2 | . | TGTGCCAGCAGCTGGGGGACTAGCGGGGGACAAGAGACCCAGTACTTC | CASSWGTSGGQETQYF
TRBJ2-2 | TRBV10-3 | 22 | . | . | TGTGCCATCAGTGAAAGGGAGGCTAAATTCAGGACGGACACATCGAACACCGGGGAGCTGTTTTTT | CAISEREAKFRTDTSNTGELFF
TRBJ2-3 | TRBV5-8 | 13 | . | . | TGTGCCGGCGGGTTTGGGGTGCGTAATACGCAGTATTTT | CAGGFGVRNTQYF
TRBJ1-4 | TRBV2 | 14 | . | . | TGTGCCAGCAGTCAGGGTGAGACTAATGAAAAACTGTTTTTT | CASSQGETNEKLFF
TRBJ1-5 | TRBV3-1/TRBV3-2 | 13 | . | . | TGTGCCAGCAGCCAAGTTCTTGGTCAGCCCCAGCATTTT | CASSQVLGQPQHF
TRBJ1-4 | TRBV24-1 | 13 | . | . | TGTGCCACCAGTGACACCTATAATGAAAAACTGTTTTTT | CATSDTYNEKLFF
TRBJ1-2 | TRBV30 | 13 | . | . | TGTGCCTGGAGTACGTCAGGGGACTATGGCTACACCTTC | CAWSTSGDYGYTF
TRBJ2-5 | TRBV18 | 14 | TRBD1 | . | TGTGCCAGCTCACGCGGACAGGGGGAAGAGACCCAGTACTTC | CASSRGQGEETQYF
TRBJ1-4 | TRBV5-5 | 17 | . | few | TGTGCCAGCAGCCCTATAGCGCCAGGGTTTGGGGGTGAAAAACTGTTTTTT | CASSPIAPGFGGEKLFF